The 15 T cell receptor beta chains below all came from one sample that was sequenced in a study of beta chain features in type 1 diabetes. What was sequenced were expressed TCRB transcripts, since all of the isolated RNA had been reverse transcribed. Sequenced by immunoSEQ multiplex PCR; TCRdb stores in-frame clones only, minus some. The sample consists of 500,000 to 700,000 clones, roughly 16% of them appearing once. Sequencing used naive CD4+ T cells from blood. Receptors were obtained from a man younger than 35 in good health.

The table lists this clone with a few counts. The sample holds other DNA sequences that translate to the same CDR3. The chain joins TRBV5-1 to TRBJ2-1; maybe TRBD2 (6 bases). The germline V and J ends were trimmed by 0 bases and 4 bases, with 11 bases remaining between them. This CDR3 has 15 residues. Germline CDR1 and CDR2: SGHRS and YFSETQ. CDR3 protein: CASSLEGGIYNEQFF. In DNA, the CDR3 is TGCGCCAGCAGCTTGGAAGGCGGGATTTACAATGAGCAGTTCTTC.

In its sample, this clone was seen a few times. The chain combines TRBV29-1 with TRBJ2-2; TRBD1 matches at 9 bases. With 0 bases clipped from V and 5 bases from J, the junction kept 10 bases outside the gene matches. Germline V lookup: CDR1 SQVTM, CDR2 ANQGSEA. The CDR3 runs 17 residues. CDR3 in amino acids: CSVEDPGQGGGTGELFF. In DNA, the CDR3 is TGCAGCGTTGAAGATCCGGGACAGGGTGGGGGAACCGGGGAGCTGTTTTTT.

The CDR3 nucleotides read TGTGCCAGCAGTTTATCGCGGCTACTGGACTCCTACGAGCAGTACTTC. This codes for CASSLSRLLDSYEQYF. The chain joins TRBV27 to TRBJ2-7; D gene ambiguous. CDR1 and CDR2 from the germline V gene are MNHEY and SMNVEV (reference sequence). The CDR3 length is 16 residues. With 0 bases removed from V and 0 bases from J, the gap between germline ends came to 12 bases.

CDR3: CASSQGRVGYGYTF. CDR3 DNA: TGCGCCAGCAGCCAAGGAAGGGTGGGCTATGGCTACACCTTC. This sequence joins TRBV4-1 and TRBJ1-2, with D uncertain. The CDR3 has 14 amino acids. The germline gives CDR1 MGHRA, CDR2 YSYEKL. Deletions cut 1 base from V and 4 bases from J, with 10 bases between.

This clone was counted a few times. The identical CDR3 is also encoded by other nucleotide sequences in the sample. The J gene is TRBJ1-5, the V gene TRBV30; possible D gene TRBD1, 5 bases. Per the germline V gene, CDR1 is GTSNPN and CDR2 is SVGIG (reference sequence). CDR3 size: 13 residues. V was clipped by 0 bases and J by 4 bases, with 7 bases between them. This CDR3 is CAWSVGGNQPQHF. Written as DNA, the CDR3 is TGTGCCTGGAGTGTCGGGGGGAATCAGCCCCAGCATTTT.

This chain uses TRBV28 with TRBJ2-1; D tentatively fits TRBD1 or TRBD2 (5 bases each). CDR3 length: 18 amino acids. Trimming removed 6 bases from V and 5 bases from J, with 26 bases in between. Germline V gives CDR1 MDHEN, CDR2 SYDVKM. CDR3 amino acids: CASSPGRAGPINDNEQFF. CDR3 nucleotide sequence: TGTGCCAGCAGCCCCGGGCGGGCAGGGCCGATCAATGACAATGAGCAGTTCTTC.

This clone has more than one count but fewer than ten. This chain's CDR3 is CASSTGRGFSYGYTF. Written as DNA, the CDR3 is TGTGCCAGCAGTACCGGGCGGGGTTTCTCTTATGGCTACACCTTC. The J gene is TRBJ1-2, the V gene TRBV2, with unresolved D. Deletions cut 5 bases from V and 5 bases from J, with 18 bases between. The V gene's germline CDR1 is SNHLY and CDR2 FYNNEI. This CDR3 is 15 amino acids long. The full variable domain, rest sourced from reference TRBV2 and TRBJ1-2, is EPEVTQTPSHQVTQMGQEVILRCVPISNHLYFYWYRQILGQKVEFLVSFYNNEISEKSEIFDDQFSVERPDGSNFTLKIRSTKLEDSAMYFCASSTGRGFSYGYTFGSGTRLTVV.

CDR3 DNA sequence: TGTGCCAGCAGTCCCCTTGGTCAGGGGGGCTACGAGCAGTACTTC. This translates into CASSPLGQGGYEQYF. The J gene is TRBJ2-7, the V gene TRBV27; maybe TRBD1 (7 bases). Per the germline V gene, CDR1 is MNHEY and CDR2 is SMNVEV (reference sequence). V dropped 5 bases and J dropped 3 bases, with 17 bases sitting between them. This CDR3 spans 15 amino acids.

The chain is built from TRBV9 and TRBJ2-2; 13 bases are a match to TRBD2. The trim removed 2 bases at V and 7 bases at J, leaving 5 bases unmatched. Germline V gene data show CDR1 as SGDLS and CDR2 as YYNGEE. The CDR3 extends over 16 amino acids. The CDR3 DNA is TGTGCCAGCAGCGTCGGACTAGCGGGAGCGGTCGGGGAGCTGTTTTTT. It yields the protein CASSVGLAGAVGELFF.

The chain uses TRBV5-1 and TRBJ2-7; tentative D call: TRBD1 (6 bases). The CDR3 extends over 15 amino acids. The V end lost 4 bases, the J end lost 1 base, and 15 bases lay between the germline ends. Germline CDR1 reads SGHRS; CDR2 reads YFSETQ. This chain's CDR3 is CASSPRTVGSYEQYF. In nucleotides, the CDR3 is TGCGCCAGCAGCCCAAGGACAGTAGGATCCTACGAGCAGTACTTC. Full variable domain (outside the CDR3, taken from reference TRBV5-1 and TRBJ2-7): KAGVTQTPRYLIKTRGQQVTLSCSPISGHRSVSWYQQTPGQGLQFLFEYFSETQRNKGNFPGRFSGRQFSNSRSEMNVSTLELGDSALYLCASSPRTVGSYEQYFGPGTRLTVT.

In the case of this clone: The same CDR3 is also encoded by other DNA sequences in this sample. The rearrangement links TRBV7-2 to TRBJ2-1; 7 bases map to TRBD2. Trimming took 1 base from V and 3 from J; bases not matched to a gene: 3. CDR3 length equals 15 residues. Germline CDR1 reads SGHTA; CDR2 reads FQGNSA. The CDR3 spells CASSLGPSGYNEQFF. CDR3 DNA sequence: TGTGCCAGCAGCTTAGGGCCTAGCGGCTACAATGAGCAGTTCTTC.

This clone has more than one count but fewer than ten. This chain uses TRBV7-8 with TRBJ2-5; D uncertain. CDR1 SGHVS and CDR2 FQNEAQ come from the germline V gene. V lost 6 bases and J lost 2, with 7 bases in between. The CDR3 is 12 residues long. In nucleotides, the CDR3 is TGTGCCAGCAGGGGCCTACAAGAGACCCAGTACTTC. This codes for CASRGLQETQYF.

This clone was counted a few times. V and J are TRBV4-2 and TRBJ2-2, with 7 bases fitting TRBD1. CDR1 is LGHNA and CDR2 is YNFKEQ in the germline V gene. The CDR3 totals 16 residues. The J segment lost 6 bases and the V segment lost 1 base, leaving 8 bases of the junction unmatched. This chain's CDR3 is CASSQALRQGAGELFF. DNA of the CDR3: TGTGCCAGCAGCCAAGCCCTACGACAGGGTGCCGGGGAGCTGTTTTTT.

The chain links TRBV29-1 to TRBJ1-2; 7 positions match TRBD1. This CDR3 is built from 14 residues. From germline, CDR1 is SQVTM and CDR2 ANQGSEA. With V trimmed by 4 bases and J by 1 base, 6 bases remained unmatched. CDR3 protein: CSVGQGSVNYGYTF. The CDR3 DNA reads as TGCAGCGTTGGACAGGGCAGTGTTAACTATGGCTACACCTTC.

This clone was found a few times. This chain joins TRBV23-1 and TRBJ2-1, with no clear D. TRBV23-1 is an ORF, and what it does is uncertain. The CDR3 is 16 amino acids. V gave up 0 bases and J gave up 7 bases, with 16 bases separating them. The DNA for the CDR3 is TGCGCCAGCAGTCAATCGACCAGGCCTGCTGGGAATGAGCAGTTCTTC. Residues: CASSQSTRPAGNEQFF.